The table lists the clone carrying this TCR beta chain with a count of one. Its antigen remains unknown. These data are taken from a study of cytomegalovirus exposure and HLA in healthy donors. Whole-study context: For the roughly 400 genotyped donors, 81% fell within the Caucasian-associated ancestry cluster.

13 Jbeta primers and 60 Vbeta primers were used for the PCR. Profiling relied on immunoSEQ multiplex PCR, and the TCRdb table lists in-frame clones only, not all of them. The table lists around 63,000 clones, over 75% of them singletons. General study points: A later analysis reportedly identified an Asian-associated ancestry cluster as carrying fewer N-insertions than the roughly 600-donor mean. Reports described diagnosis of cytomegalovirus status by the classifier as highly specific and sensitive. About 87% or about 30% of the time was how often most TCR beta V segments were productive, according to an earlier analysis.

The source is a man aged 40-55 years in good health and CMV-seronegative. Input material: PBMCs.

The CDR3 DNA follows: TGTGCCAGCAGCTTATATGGTAGAGATGAAAAACTGTTTTTT. Translation: CASSLYGRDEKLFF. The V call is TRBV7-9, the J call TRBJ1-4; D unresolved. The CDR3 is 14 amino acids. Trimming left V 2 bases short and J 6 bases short, with 10 bases between. Germline V lookup: CDR1 SEHNR, CDR2 FQNEAQ (reference sequence).